A selection of T cell receptor beta chains follows, all from one sample in a study of blood T cell repertoires in COVID-19. Assay: immunoSEQ multiplex PCR; the TCRdb copy retains only in-frame clones and omits some. The sample has more than 55,000 clones, roughly nine tenths seen once. Sequences were obtained from peripheral blood. Receptors were obtained from a woman aged 60-75 years with COVID-19, enrolled during active disease. CDR3s include the opening cysteine and the closing phenylalanine or tryptophan. The D gene is left open where the match is weak. A clone size is listed for some rows: how often the clone was seen (once, few, many), or a class if it is expanded.

TRBJ1-3	-	TRBV5-6	-	CASSLKERTGNTIYF
TRBJ2-7	-	TRBV11-2	-	CASSLLFPYEQYF
TRBJ1-1	TRBD1	TRBV11-3	-	CASSSIRTGANTEAFF
TRBJ2-7	-	TRBV9	-	CASSSRGAYEQYF
TRBJ2-2	-	TRBV11-3	-	CASSLGQVTGELFF
TRBJ2-5	TRBD1	TRBV10-3	-	CAISESGTAYQETQYF
TRBJ1-1	-	TRBV7-2	-	CASSWRRGTEAFF
TRBJ2-7	TRBD1	TRBV6-5	once	CASSYSRQGTYEQYF
TRBJ2-2	-	TRBV11-2	-	CASRDEAGELFF
TRBJ1-3	-	TRBV30	-	CAWSLGGSGNTIYF
TRBJ1-3	-	TRBV6-5	-	CASSYSHSSGNTIYF
TRBJ2-7	TRBD1	TRBV5-1	once	CASSVRTGYEQYF
TRBJ1-5	-	TRBV24-1	-	CATSAAASNQPQHF
TRBJ1-2	-	TRBV7-9	-	CASSLLGEGYTF
TRBJ2-2	TRBD2	TRBV9	-	CASSVPRGTSGRATGELFF
TRBJ1-5	TRBD1	TRBV19	-	CASSLTGDRYQPQHF
TRBJ2-7	-	TRBV21-1	-	CASSNLARGSEQYF
TRBJ2-1	-	TRBV21-1	-	CASSKAQGGRKGEQFF
TRBJ2-5	-	TRBV7-2	-	CASSLEGLGTQYF
TRBJ2-1	-	TRBV11-3	-	CASSSAGQPRNNEQFF
TRBJ1-4	-	TRBV27	-	CASSLSGRLFF
TRBJ2-2	-	TRBV9	once	CASSVERDTGELFF
TRBJ2-2	TRBD2	TRBV6-2/TRBV6-3	-	CASSYSPASGRNTGELFF
TRBJ2-7	TRBD1	TRBV6-5	-	CASRNRGRAYEQYF
TRBJ1-6	-	TRBV7-9	-	CASSSGTSDSPLHF
TRBJ2-5	-	TRBV9	-	CASSVDPKGETQYF
TRBJ1-5	-	TRBV4-3	few	CASSQVQQSSNQPQHF
TRBJ2-4	-	TRBV6-5	-	CASSYTKQPGGTYF
TRBJ1-2	-	TRBV5-1	-	CASSPTPFSSDYGYTF
TRBJ2-7	-	TRBV28	-	CASSLTPTSYEQYF
TRBJ1-2	-	TRBV6-6	-	CASSYGNQGNYGYTF
TRBJ2-1	-	TRBV19	once	CASSIAQNNEQFF
TRBJ1-4	TRBD1	TRBV4-1	-	CASSPTGTGGIEKLFF
TRBJ1-5	-	TRBV5-6	-	CASSLQGNQPQHF
TRBJ1-4	-	TRBV7-2	-	CAKREGNEKLFF
TRBJ2-1	TRBD1	TRBV7-9	-	CASSFLPTGDNEQFF
TRBJ1-4	-	TRBV28	-	CASSLAGGPNEKLFF
TRBJ2-7	-	TRBV25-1	-	CASSEFGGLSYEQYF
TRBJ2-7	-	TRBV7-9	few	CASSETGDLDTYEQYF
TRBJ1-2	-	TRBV30	-	CAWSVQYYGYTF
TRBJ2-1	-	TRBV4-2	-	CASSPPRVHEQFF
TRBJ1-2	-	TRBV7-9	-	CASSPRPSLLGDGYTF
TRBJ1-2	-	TRBV2	-	CASSPSRGDYGYTF